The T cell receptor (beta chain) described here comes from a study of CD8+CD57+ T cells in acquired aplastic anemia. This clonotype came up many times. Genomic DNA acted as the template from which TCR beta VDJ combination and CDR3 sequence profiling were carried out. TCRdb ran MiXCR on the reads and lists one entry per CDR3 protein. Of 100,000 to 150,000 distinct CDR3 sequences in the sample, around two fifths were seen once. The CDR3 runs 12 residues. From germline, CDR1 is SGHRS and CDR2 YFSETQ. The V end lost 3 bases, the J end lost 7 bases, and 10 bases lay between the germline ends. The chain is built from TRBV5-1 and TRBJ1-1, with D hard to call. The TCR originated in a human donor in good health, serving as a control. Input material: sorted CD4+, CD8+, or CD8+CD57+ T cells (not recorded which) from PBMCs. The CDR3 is CASSSSGGEAFF. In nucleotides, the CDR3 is TGCGCCAGCAGCTCCAGTGGCGGTGAAGCTTTCTTT. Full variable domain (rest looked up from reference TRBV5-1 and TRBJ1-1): KAGVTQTPRYLIKTRGQQVTLSCSPISGHRSVSWYQQTPGQGLQFLFEYFSETQRNKGNFPGRFSGRQFSNSRSEMNVSTLELGDSALYLCASSSSGGEAFFGQGTRLTVV.